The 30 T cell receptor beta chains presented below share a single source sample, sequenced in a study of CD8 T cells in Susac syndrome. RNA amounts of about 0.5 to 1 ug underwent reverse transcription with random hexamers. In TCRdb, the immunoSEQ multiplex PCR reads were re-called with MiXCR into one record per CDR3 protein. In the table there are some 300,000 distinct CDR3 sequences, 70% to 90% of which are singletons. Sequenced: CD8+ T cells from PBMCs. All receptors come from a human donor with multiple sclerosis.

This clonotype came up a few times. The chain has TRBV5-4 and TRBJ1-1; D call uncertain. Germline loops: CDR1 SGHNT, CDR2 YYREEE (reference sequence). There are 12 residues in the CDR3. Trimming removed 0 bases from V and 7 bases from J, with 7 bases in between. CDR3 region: CASSLGAGEAFF. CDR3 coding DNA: TGTGCCAGCAGCTTGGGTGCGGGTGAAGCTTTCTTT.

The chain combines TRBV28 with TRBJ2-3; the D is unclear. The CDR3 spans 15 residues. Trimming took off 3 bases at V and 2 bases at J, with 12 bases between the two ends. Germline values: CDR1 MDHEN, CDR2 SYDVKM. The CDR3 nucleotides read TGTGCCAGCAGTTTGGATAGCCCCTACACAGATACGCAGTATTTT. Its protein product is CASSLDSPYTDTQYF.

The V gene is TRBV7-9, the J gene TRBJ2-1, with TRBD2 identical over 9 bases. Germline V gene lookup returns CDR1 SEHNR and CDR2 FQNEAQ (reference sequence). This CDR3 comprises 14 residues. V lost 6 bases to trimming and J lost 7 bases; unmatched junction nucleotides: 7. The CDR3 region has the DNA TGTGCCAGCAGTGCGACTAGCGGAGAGAATGAGCAGTTCTTC. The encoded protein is CASSATSGENEQFF.

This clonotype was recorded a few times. Written as DNA, the CDR3 is TGTGCCAGCAGCTTAGCGGCGGATGAGCAGTTCTTC. It codes for CASSLAADEQFF. The chain uses TRBV7-9 and TRBJ2-1; D call uncertain. Germline values: CDR1 SEHNR, CDR2 FQNEAQ (reference sequence). The length of the CDR3 is 12 residues. Trimming took 0 bases from V and 8 from J, leaving 5 bases between them.

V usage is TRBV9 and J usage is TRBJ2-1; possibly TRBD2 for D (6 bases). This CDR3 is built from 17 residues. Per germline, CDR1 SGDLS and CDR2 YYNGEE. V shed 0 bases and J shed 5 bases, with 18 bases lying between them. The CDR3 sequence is CASSVDPLPLADNEQFF. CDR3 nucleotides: TGTGCCAGCAGCGTAGACCCCCTCCCCTTAGCGGACAATGAGCAGTTCTTC.

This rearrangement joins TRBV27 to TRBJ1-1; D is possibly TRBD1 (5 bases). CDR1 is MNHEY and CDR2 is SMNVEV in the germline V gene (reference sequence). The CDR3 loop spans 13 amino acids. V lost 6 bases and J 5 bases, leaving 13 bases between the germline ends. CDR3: CASRSPGKTEAFF. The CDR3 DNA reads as TGTGCCAGCAGGAGCCCAGGGAAAACTGAAGCTTTCTTT.

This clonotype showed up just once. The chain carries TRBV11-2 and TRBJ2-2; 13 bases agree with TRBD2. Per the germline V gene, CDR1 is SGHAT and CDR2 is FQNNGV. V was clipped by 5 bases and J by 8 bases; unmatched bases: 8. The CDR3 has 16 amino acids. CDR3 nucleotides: TGTGCCAGCAGCCCCGGGACTAGCGGGATTGGTGGGGAGCTGTTTTTT. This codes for CASSPGTSGIGGELFF.

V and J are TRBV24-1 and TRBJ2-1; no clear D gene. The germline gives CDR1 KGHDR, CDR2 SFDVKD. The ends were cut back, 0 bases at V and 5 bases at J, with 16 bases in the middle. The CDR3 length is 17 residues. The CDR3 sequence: CATSDLGSGLLDNEQFF. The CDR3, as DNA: TGTGCCACCAGTGATTTGGGTTCCGGGCTTCTCGACAATGAGCAGTTCTTC.

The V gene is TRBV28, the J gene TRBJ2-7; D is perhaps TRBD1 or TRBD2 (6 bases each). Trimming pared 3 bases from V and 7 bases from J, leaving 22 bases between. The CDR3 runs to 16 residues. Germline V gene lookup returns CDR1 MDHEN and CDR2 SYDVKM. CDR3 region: CASSFPRWGALWEQYF. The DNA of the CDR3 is TGTGCCAGCAGTTTCCCTAGGTGGGGGGCCCTCTGGGAGCAGTACTTC.

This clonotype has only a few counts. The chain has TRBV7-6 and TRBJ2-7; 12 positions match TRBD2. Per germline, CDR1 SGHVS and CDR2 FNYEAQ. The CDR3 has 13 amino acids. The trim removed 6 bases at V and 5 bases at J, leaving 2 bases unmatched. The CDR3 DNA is TGTGCCAGCAGTTGGACTAGCGGGAACGAGCAGTACTTC. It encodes CASSWTSGNEQYF. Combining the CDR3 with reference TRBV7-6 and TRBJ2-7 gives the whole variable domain GAGVSQSPRYKVTKRGQDVALRCDPISGHVSLYWYRQALGQGPEFLTYFNYEAQQDKSGLPNDRFSAERPEGSISTLTIQRTEQRDSAMYRCASSWTSGNEQYFGPGTRLTVT.

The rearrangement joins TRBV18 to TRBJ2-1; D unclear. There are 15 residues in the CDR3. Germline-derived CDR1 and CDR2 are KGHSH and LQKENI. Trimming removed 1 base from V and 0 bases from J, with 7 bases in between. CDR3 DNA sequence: TGTGCCAGCTCACCACAACCGAGCTCCTACAATGAGCAGTTCTTC. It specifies CASSPQPSSYNEQFF.

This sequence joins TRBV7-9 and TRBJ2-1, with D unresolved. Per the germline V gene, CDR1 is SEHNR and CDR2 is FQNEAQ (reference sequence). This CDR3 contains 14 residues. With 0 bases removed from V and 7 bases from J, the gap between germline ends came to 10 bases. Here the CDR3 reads CASSLAPAQNEQFF. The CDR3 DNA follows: TGTGCCAGCAGCTTAGCTCCAGCGCAGAATGAGCAGTTCTTC. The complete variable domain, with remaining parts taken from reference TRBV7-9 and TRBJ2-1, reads DTGVSQNPRHKITKRGQNVTFRCDPISEHNRLYWYRQTLGQGPEFLTYFQNEAQLEKSRLLSDRFSAERPKGSFSTLEIQRTEQGDSAMYLCASSLAPAQNEQFFGPGTRLTVL.

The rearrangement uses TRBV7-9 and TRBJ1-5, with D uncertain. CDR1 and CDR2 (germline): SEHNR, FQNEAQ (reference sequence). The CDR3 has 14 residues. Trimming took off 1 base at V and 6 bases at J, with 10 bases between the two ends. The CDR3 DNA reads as TGTGCCAGCAGCTTAGGGCCCCTACCTCAGCCCCAGCATTTT. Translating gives CASSLGPLPQPQHF.

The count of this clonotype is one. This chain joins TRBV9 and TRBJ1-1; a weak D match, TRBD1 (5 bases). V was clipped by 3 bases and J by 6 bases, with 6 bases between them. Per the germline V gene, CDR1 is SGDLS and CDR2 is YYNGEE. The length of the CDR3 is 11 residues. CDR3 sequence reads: CASSAGPEAFF. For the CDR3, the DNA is TGTGCCAGCAGCGCGGGGCCTGAAGCTTTCTTT. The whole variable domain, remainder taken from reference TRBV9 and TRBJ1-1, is DSGVTQTPKHLITATGQRVTLRCSPRSGDLSVYWYQQSLDQGLQFLIQYYNGEERAKGNILERFSAQQFPDLHSELNLSSLELGDSALYFCASSAGPEAFFGQGTRLTVV.

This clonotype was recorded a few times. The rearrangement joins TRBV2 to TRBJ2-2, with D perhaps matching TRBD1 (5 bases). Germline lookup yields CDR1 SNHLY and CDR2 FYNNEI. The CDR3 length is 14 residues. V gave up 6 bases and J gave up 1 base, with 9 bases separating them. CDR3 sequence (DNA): TGTGCCAGCAGCCCCACAGGGAACACCGGGGAGCTGTTTTTT. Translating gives CASSPTGNTGELFF.

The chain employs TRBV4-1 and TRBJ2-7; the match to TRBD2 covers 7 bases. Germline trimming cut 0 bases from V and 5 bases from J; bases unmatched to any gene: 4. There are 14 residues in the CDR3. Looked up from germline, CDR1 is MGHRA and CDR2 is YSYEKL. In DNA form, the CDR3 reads TGCGCCAGCAGCCAAGAGGGAGGGTATAACGAGCAGTACTTC. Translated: CASSQEGGYNEQYF.

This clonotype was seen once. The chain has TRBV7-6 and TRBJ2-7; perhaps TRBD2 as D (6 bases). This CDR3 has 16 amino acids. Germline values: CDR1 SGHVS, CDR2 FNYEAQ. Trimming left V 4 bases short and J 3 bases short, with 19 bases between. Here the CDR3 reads CASSSGWGGGGYEQYF. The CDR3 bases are TGTGCCAGCAGCTCCGGTTGGGGAGGAGGTGGCTACGAGCAGTACTTC.

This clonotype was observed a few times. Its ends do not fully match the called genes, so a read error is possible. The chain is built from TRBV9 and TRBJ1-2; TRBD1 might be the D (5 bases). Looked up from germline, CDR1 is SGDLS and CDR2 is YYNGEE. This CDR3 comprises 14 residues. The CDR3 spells CASSSQGGGYGYTF. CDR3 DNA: TGTGCCAGCAGCTCCCAGGGAGGTGGGTATGGCTACACCTTT.

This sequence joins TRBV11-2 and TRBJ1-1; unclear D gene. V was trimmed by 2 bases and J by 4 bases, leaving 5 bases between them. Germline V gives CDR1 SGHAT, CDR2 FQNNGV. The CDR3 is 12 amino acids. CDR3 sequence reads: CASSLMVTEAFF. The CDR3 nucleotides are TGTGCCAGCAGCTTAATGGTCACTGAAGCTTTCTTT.

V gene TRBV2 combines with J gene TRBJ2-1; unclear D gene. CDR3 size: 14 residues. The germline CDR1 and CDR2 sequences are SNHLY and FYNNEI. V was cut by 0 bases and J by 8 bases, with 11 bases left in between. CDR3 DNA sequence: TGTGCCAGCAGTGAAGCGGATGGAGTCCATGAGCAGTTCTTC. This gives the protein CASSEADGVHEQFF.

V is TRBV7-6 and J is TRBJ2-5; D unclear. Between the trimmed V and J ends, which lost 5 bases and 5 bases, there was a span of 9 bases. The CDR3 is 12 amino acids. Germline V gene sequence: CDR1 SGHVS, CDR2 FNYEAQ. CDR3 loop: CASSPMGETQYF. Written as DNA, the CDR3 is TGTGCCAGCAGCCCTATGGGGGAGACCCAGTACTTC.

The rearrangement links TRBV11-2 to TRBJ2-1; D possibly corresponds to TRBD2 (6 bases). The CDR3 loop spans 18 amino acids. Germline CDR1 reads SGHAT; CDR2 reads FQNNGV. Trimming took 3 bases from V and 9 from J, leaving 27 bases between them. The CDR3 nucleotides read TGTGCCAGCAGCTTTATCTTTGGGTTTGCGGGAACCCACCCTGAGCAGTTCTTC. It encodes CASSFIFGFAGTHPEQFF.

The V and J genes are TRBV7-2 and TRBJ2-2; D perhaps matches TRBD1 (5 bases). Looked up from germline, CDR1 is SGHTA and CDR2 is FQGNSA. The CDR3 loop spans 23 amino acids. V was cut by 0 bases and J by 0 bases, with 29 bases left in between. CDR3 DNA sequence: TGTGCCAGCAGCTTAGCGCAAGCAAAGGACAACAAGAAAAAAGGAGCGAACACCGGGGAGCTGTTTTTT. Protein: CASSLAQAKDNKKKGANTGELFF.

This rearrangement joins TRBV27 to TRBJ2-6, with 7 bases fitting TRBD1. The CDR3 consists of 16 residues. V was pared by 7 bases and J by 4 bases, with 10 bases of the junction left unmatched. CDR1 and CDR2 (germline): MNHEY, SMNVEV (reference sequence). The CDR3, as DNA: TGTGCCAGCACCGGACCGACAGGGTACGGGGCCAACGTCCTGACTTTC. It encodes CASTGPTGYGANVLTF. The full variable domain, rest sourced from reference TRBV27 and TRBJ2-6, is EAQVTQNPRYLITVTGKKLTVTCSQNMNHEYMSWYRQDPGLGLRQIYYSMNVEVTDKGDVPEGYKVSRKEKRNFPLILESPSPNQTSLYFCASTGPTGYGANVLTFGAGSRLTVL.

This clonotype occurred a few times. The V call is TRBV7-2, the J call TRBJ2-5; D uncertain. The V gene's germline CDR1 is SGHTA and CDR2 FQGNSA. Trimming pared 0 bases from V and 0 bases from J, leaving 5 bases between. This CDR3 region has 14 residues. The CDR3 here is CASSLAVYQETQYF. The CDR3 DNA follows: TGTGCCAGCAGCTTAGCTGTCTACCAAGAGACCCAGTACTTC. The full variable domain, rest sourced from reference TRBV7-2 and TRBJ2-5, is GAGVSQSPSNKVTEKGKDVELRCDPISGHTALYWYRQSLGQGLEFLIYFQGNSAPDKSGLPSDRFSAERTGGSVSTLTIQRTQQEDSAVYLCASSLAVYQETQYFGPGTRLLVL.

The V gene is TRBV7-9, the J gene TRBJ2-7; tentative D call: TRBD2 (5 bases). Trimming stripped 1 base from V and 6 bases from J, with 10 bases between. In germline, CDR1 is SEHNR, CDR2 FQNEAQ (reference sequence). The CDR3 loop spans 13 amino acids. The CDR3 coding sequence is TGTGCCAGCAGCTTAGTCCTTAGCGTCGAGCAGTACTTC. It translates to CASSLVLSVEQYF.

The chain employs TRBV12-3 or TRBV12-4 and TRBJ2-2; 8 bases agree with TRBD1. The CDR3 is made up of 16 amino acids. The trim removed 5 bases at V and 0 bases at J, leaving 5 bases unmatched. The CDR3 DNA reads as TGTGCCAGCAGTCCCGGACAGGGATCGAACACCGGGGAGCTGTTTTTT. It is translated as CASSPGQGSNTGELFF.

This CDR3 is CASRTGEDTSNQPQHF. The CDR3 DNA sequence: TGTGCCAGCCGGACAGGGGAAGACACAAGCAATCAGCCCCAGCATTTT. The gene calls are TRBV2 and TRBJ1-5; 9 bases agree with TRBD1. V gave up 8 bases and J gave up 1 base; unmatched junction bases: 9. Germline CDR1 SNHLY, CDR2 FYNNEI. The CDR3 totals 16 residues.

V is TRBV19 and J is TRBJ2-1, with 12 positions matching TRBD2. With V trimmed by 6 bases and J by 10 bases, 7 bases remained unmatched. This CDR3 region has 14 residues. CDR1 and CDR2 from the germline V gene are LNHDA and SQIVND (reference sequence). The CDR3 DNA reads TGTGCCAGTAGCCTTGGGACTAGCGGGCCGGAGCAGTTCTTC. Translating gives CASSLGTSGPEQFF.

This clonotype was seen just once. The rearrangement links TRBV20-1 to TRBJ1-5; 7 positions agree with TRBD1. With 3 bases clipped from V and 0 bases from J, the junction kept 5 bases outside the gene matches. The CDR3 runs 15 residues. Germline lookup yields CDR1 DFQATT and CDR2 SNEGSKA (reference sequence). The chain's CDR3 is CSARGTDYSNQPQHF. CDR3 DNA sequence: TGCAGTGCTAGGGGGACAGATTATAGCAATCAGCCCCAGCATTTT.